Below, 21 T cell receptor beta chains from the same sample are listed, as sequenced in a study of blood T cell repertoires in COVID-19. Clones were sequenced by immunoSEQ multiplex PCR, and TCRdb holds only the in-frame ones, with some missing. The data contain 88,000 or so clones, roughly 89% of them singletons. What was sequenced was PBMCs or T cells enriched from blood (not recorded which). The receptors come from a woman aged 45-65 years with acute COVID-19.

This chain joins TRBV27 and TRBJ2-1, with TRBD1 matching over 7 bases. CDR1 is MNHEY and CDR2 is SMNVEV in the germline V gene (reference sequence). The CDR3 spans 15 residues. The ends lost 5 bases at V and 10 bases at J; junction bases unmatched: 14. CDR3 sequence: CASSPIAPPGQEQFF. The CDR3 coding sequence is TGTGCCAGCAGTCCCATCGCACCCCCGGGACAGGAGCAGTTCTTC.

The chain recombines TRBV19 with TRBJ2-2; 13 nucleotides agree with TRBD2. The V segment lost 6 bases and the J segment 6 bases; nucleotides outside the gene matches: 7. The CDR3 contains 16 residues. Germline V lookup: CDR1 LNHDA, CDR2 SQIVND (reference sequence). CDR3 sequence (DNA): TGTGCCAGTAGGGGACTAGCGGGAAATTTGGCCGGGGAGCTGTTTTTT. Protein: CASRGLAGNLAGELFF.

The chain combines TRBV7-2 with TRBJ1-4; D possibly corresponds to TRBD1 (5 bases). Germline CDR1 reads SGHTA; CDR2 reads FQGNSA. The CDR3 is made up of 14 amino acids. V shed 3 bases and J shed 8 bases, with 13 bases lying between them. CDR3 sequence reads: CASSFLGASEKLFF. In DNA form, the CDR3 reads TGTGCCAGCAGCTTTTTAGGGGCGTCGGAAAAACTGTTTTTT.

The genes are TRBV18 and TRBJ2-1; 11 bases line up with TRBD1. With 1 base clipped from V and 7 bases from J, the junction kept 12 bases outside the gene matches. The CDR3 is 18 amino acids. In germline, CDR1 is KGHSH, CDR2 LQKENI. The CDR3: CASSPRTMGQGVKNEQFF. The CDR3 nucleotides are TGTGCCAGCTCACCACGAACCATGGGACAGGGGGTTAAAAATGAGCAGTTCTTC.

The chain joins TRBV20-1 to TRBJ2-1; D is perhaps TRBD1 (6 bases). The length of the CDR3 is 11 residues. Per germline, CDR1 DFQATT and CDR2 SNEGSKA (reference sequence). V was clipped by 7 bases and J by 14 bases, with 18 bases between them. The CDR3 sequence: CSGKRATGKFF. Here the CDR3 DNA reads TGCAGTGGGAAACGGGCCACAGGGAAGTTCTTC.

The chain is built from TRBV19 and TRBJ2-7; D possibly corresponds to TRBD2 (6 bases). Germline V gene sequence: CDR1 LNHDA, CDR2 SQIVND (reference sequence). V was shortened by 4 bases and J by 0 bases, with 10 bases between the two germline ends. CDR3 length: 14 residues. The CDR3 nucleotides read TGTGCCAGTAGTACGAGCGGGTTCTCCTACGAGCAGTACTTC. Protein sequence: CASSTSGFSYEQYF.

This clone was counted a single time. This chain links TRBV29-1 with TRBJ1-3; 7 bases fit TRBD1. Per germline, CDR1 SQVTM and CDR2 ANQGSEA. The J segment lost 0 bases and the V segment lost 4 bases, leaving 6 bases of the junction unmatched. CDR3 size: 15 residues. The CDR3 DNA sequence: TGCAGCGTTGGGGGACAGCTTTCCTCTGGAAACACCATATATTTT. Its translation is CSVGGQLSSGNTIYF.

V gene TRBV23-1 combines with J gene TRBJ1-5, with D uncertain. TRBV23-1 has ORF status, its function being uncertain. The length of the CDR3 is 14 residues. Trimming cost V 4 bases and J 0 bases, with 7 bases left between them. The CDR3 nucleotides are TGCGCCAGCAGTCTAGTTTATAGCAATCAGCCCCAGCATTTT. Translating gives CASSLVYSNQPQHF.

This chain links TRBV13 with TRBJ2-5; no clear D. The CDR3 is 12 residues long. Trimming pared 3 bases from V and 4 bases from J, leaving 6 bases between. Germline V lookup: CDR1 PRHDT, CDR2 FYEKMQ (reference sequence). The CDR3 spells CASSLMRETQYF. The CDR3 coding sequence is TGTGCCAGCAGCTTGATGAGAGAGACCCAGTACTTC.

This CDR3 reads CAWLPSVPSGNTIYF. The CDR3 DNA is TGTGCCTGGCTGCCCTCGGTGCCCTCTGGAAACACCATATATTTT. The chain is built from TRBV30 and TRBJ1-3; no clear D. V was pared by 5 bases and J by 0 bases, with 14 bases between. Germline V gives CDR1 GTSNPN, CDR2 SVGIG (reference sequence). The CDR3 sequence is 15 residues long. Full variable domain (rest looked up from reference TRBV30 and TRBJ1-3): SQTIHQWPATLVQPVGSPLSLECTVEGTSNPNLYWYRQAAGRGLQLLFYSVGIGQISSEVPQNLSASRPQDRQFILSSKKLLLSDSGFYLCAWLPSVPSGNTIYFGEGSWLTVV.

The V call is TRBV5-1, the J call TRBJ1-2; 8 nucleotides line up with TRBD1. CDR3 length equals 14 residues. Looked up from germline, CDR1 is SGHRS and CDR2 is YFSETQ. V lost 3 bases, J lost 6 bases, and 7 bases stayed unmatched. As DNA, the CDR3 is TGCGCCAGCAGCTCCAATGGACAGGGAGATGGCTACACCTTC. Residues: CASSSNGQGDGYTF.

This chain links TRBV19 with TRBJ2-5; 9 bases match TRBD1. Germline V gene sequence: CDR1 LNHDA, CDR2 SQIVND (reference sequence). Unmatched junction bases numbered 3, after V lost 5 bases and J lost 5 bases. CDR3 size: 13 residues. This chain's CDR3 is CASSRDRAETQYF. The CDR3, as DNA: TGTGCCAGTAGTCGGGACAGGGCTGAGACCCAGTACTTC.

J is TRBJ2-2 and V is TRBV5-1; 8 bases match TRBD2. CDR1 and CDR2 (germline): SGHRS, YFSETQ. Germline trimming cut 0 bases from V and 6 bases from J; bases unmatched to any gene: 10. The CDR3 totals 17 residues. This CDR3 reads CASSLVMGLGDSGELFF. The CDR3 coding sequence is TGCGCCAGCAGCTTGGTTATGGGACTAGGTGACTCCGGGGAGCTGTTTTTT.

The chain links TRBV29-1 to TRBJ1-2; D might be TRBD1 (6 bases). Trimming left V 2 bases short and J 6 bases short, with 10 bases between. The CDR3 totals 12 residues. CDR1 is SQVTM and CDR2 is ANQGSEA in the germline V gene. CDR3 sequence: CSVEPGAHGYTF. CDR3 nucleotides: TGCAGCGTTGAACCAGGGGCGCATGGCTACACCTTC.

The rearrangement uses TRBV19 and TRBJ2-1, with 13 bases identical to TRBD2. The CDR3 is 17 residues long. CDR1 and CDR2 from the germline V gene are LNHDA and SQIVND (reference sequence). V lost 7 bases and J lost 0; bases outside the gene matches: 6. CDR3 nucleotide sequence: TGTGCCAGTACCCGGACTAGCGGGAGCATCTCCTACAATGAGCAGTTCTTC. Residues: CASTRTSGSISYNEQFF.

The chain links TRBV12-3 or TRBV12-4 to TRBJ2-7; D ambiguous. Between the trimmed V and J ends, which lost 1 base and 6 bases, there was a span of 7 bases. The CDR3 runs to 12 residues. The CDR3 loop is CASSLDPLEQYF. The DNA for the CDR3 is TGTGCCAGCAGTTTAGACCCACTCGAGCAGTACTTC.

CDR3 sequence: CASSNLGLAGEGEQFF. DNA of the CDR3: TGTGCCAGTAGTAACCTGGGACTAGCGGGAGAGGGTGAGCAGTTCTTC. V gene TRBV19 combines with J gene TRBJ2-1; 14 nucleotides match TRBD2. V trimming: 4 bases; J trimming: 9 bases; junction bases outside the gene matches: 8. This CDR3 spans 16 amino acids. Germline V gene data show CDR1 as LNHDA and CDR2 as SQIVND (reference sequence).

The rearrangement uses TRBV4-2 and TRBJ1-3; no firm D call. V dropped 0 bases and J dropped 0 bases, with 12 bases sitting between them. CDR3 length: 17 residues. Germline V CDR1 and CDR2: LGHNA, YNFKEQ. CDR3 residues: CASSQEKAGSSGNTIYF. CDR3 nucleotide sequence: TGTGCCAGCAGCCAAGAGAAGGCGGGGAGCTCTGGAAACACCATATATTTT.

The chain carries TRBV2 and TRBJ2-1; 12 nucleotides align to TRBD2. The CDR3 runs to 14 residues. Trimming at V came to 9 bases and at J to 8 bases, leaving 8 bases not matched to a gene. Germline V gives CDR1 SNHLY, CDR2 FYNNEI. CDR3 sequence: CARRTSGNSDEQFF. The CDR3 DNA reads as TGTGCCAGAAGGACTAGCGGGAATTCCGATGAGCAGTTCTTC.

This clone was recorded only once. The gene calls are TRBV19 and TRBJ2-3; TRBD1 matches at 10 bases. Germline V CDR1 and CDR2: LNHDA, SQIVND (reference sequence). J gave up 1 base and V 1 base, and 2 bases lay outside the gene matches. This CDR3 has 16 residues. DNA for the CDR3: TGTGCCAGTAGTATAGGTGGGACAGGGGGCACAGATACGCAGTATTTT. This translates into CASSIGGTGGTDTQYF.

A remark on this clone: At one end, the junction sequence differs from germline, possibly due to a read error. The chain has TRBV11-2 and TRBJ2-7, with 7 bases matching TRBD1. CDR3 length: 15 residues. Germline CDR1 reads SGHAT; CDR2 reads FQNNGV. The CDR3 is CASSDRRLRGRSVLF. CDR3 in DNA: TGTGCCAGCAGCGACAGAAGATTGAGGGGGCGGTCGGTTCTCTTC.